These 5 T cell receptor beta chains were all obtained from the same sample, sequenced in a study of shared clonotypes between healthy human individuals. Repertoires were generated with immunoSEQ multiplex PCR, while TCRdb's copy carries only in-frame clones and drops some. The table records about 1 million clones, around four fifths of them present only once. Sequencing was performed on memory CD4+ T cells sorted from blood. Subset meaning: CD45RA-negative fraction. Receptor source: a young man in good health.

V and J are TRBV6-6 and TRBJ1-5; no definite D call. Germline CDR1 is MNHNY and CDR2 is SVGAGI (reference sequence). The CDR3 extends over 16 amino acids. Trimming stripped 7 bases from V and 2 bases from J, with 18 bases between. CDR3 nucleotide sequence: TGTGCCAGCACCCCGCGTGCGCAGGCGGGCAATCAGCCCCAGCATTTT. As protein: CASTPRAQAGNQPQHF.

J is TRBJ2-7 and V is TRBV12-5; 8 positions agree with TRBD1. Germline CDR1 is LGHNT and CDR2 is FRNRAP. CDR3 length equals 13 residues. V lost 1 base to trimming and J lost 6 bases; unmatched junction nucleotides: 2. The CDR3 DNA reads as TGTGCTAGTGGTTTGGCGACAGGGGCCGAGCAGTACTTC. Amino acids: CASGLATGAEQYF.

The genes are TRBV18 and TRBJ2-7, with D perhaps matching TRBD2 (6 bases). The CDR3 sequence is 14 residues long. Germline V lookup: CDR1 KGHSH, CDR2 LQKENI. Between the trimmed V and J ends, which lost 3 bases and 5 bases, there was a span of 14 bases. The CDR3 spells CASSPVAGLNEQYF. CDR3 nucleotide sequence: TGTGCCAGCTCACCCGTGGCGGGACTCAACGAGCAGTACTTC.

J is TRBJ2-6 and V is TRBV7-9; D could derive from TRBD1 or TRBD2 (5 bases each). V gave up 4 bases and J gave up 1 base, with 17 bases separating them. Germline V gives CDR1 SEHNR, CDR2 FQNEAQ (reference sequence). The CDR3 has 18 residues. The CDR3 loop is CASSSRGGARSGANVLTF. The CDR3 region has the DNA TGTGCCAGCAGCTCCCGGGGCGGTGCTCGGTCTGGGGCCAACGTCCTGACTTTC.

This clone was seen a few times. The chain recombines TRBV11-3 with TRBJ2-1; 10 bases line up with TRBD2. CDR1 is SGHNT, CDR2 YENEEA, per germline. The CDR3 covers 15 residues. The V segment lost 3 bases and the J segment 7 bases; nucleotides outside the gene matches: 6. The CDR3: CASSFGTSVRNEQFF. CDR3 DNA: TGTGCCAGCAGCTTCGGGACTAGCGTAAGGAATGAGCAGTTCTTC.